The present TCR beta chain was sequenced within a study of blood T cell repertoires in COVID-19 (dated by TCRdb to 2018 to 2020). Broadly, across the study: The collaborator samples originated in the United States, Italy and Spain and spanned the acute and convalescent phases of COVID-19. The material from the prospective study consisted of cDNA or gDNA derived from T cells, B-cell-depleted T cells, or PBMCs. Subjects who had been exposed to COVID-19, were actively infected with it, or had recovered from it provided the deeply sampled blood TCRbeta repertoires that made up the dataset. A freely available public database, intended as a resource for researchers studying the immune response to SARS-CoV-2, is where the repertoires were released. Samples came from the ongoing ImmuneRACE study (first 160 participants) plus 1,254 subjects from 6 global collaborators. The sample metadata nearly always contained a de-identified subject ID, COVID-19 status, age in years and sex. HLA class I and class II types, where available, came from metadata supplied by the sample provider rather than from assay-based typing.

On this clone: Its antigen is not yet known. No much larger clone is present one base from it, and per-base qualities are unavailable.

The junction shows trimming of 10 bases on V and 7 bases on J, and the gene matches do not reach 10 bases of it. Taken from cysteine to phenylalanine, the CDR3 has 14 residues. Left in the record is the CDR3 DNA by itself, 42 bases read in frame from the first base. CDR1 and CDR2 (LNHDA, SQIVND) derive from the germline V gene (reference sequence). The paper's findings and limits, for the study overall: How much clinical and demographic metadata was included differed by source and by participant, and the metadata was provided uncurated.

The collaborating institutions used their own protocols to collect whole blood in K2EDTA tubes. Collaborator samples were shipped for TCRbeta analysis as frozen whole blood, isolated PBMCs, or DNA extracted from either sample type. TCRbeta CDR3 regions were amplified from genomic DNA using the immunoSEQ Assay, a bias-controlled multiplex PCR. The published analysis was carried out like this. The number of nucleated cells in each sample was estimated from the amplification of reference gene primers within the assay. Sequence reads were collapsed and filtered to measure the absolute abundance of every unique TCRbeta CDR3 rearrangement. For each sample, productive Simpson clonality was calculated as the square root of Simpson's diversity index over productive rearrangements. The immuneACCESS repertoire file appears here via TCRdb, limited to in-frame rearrangements. These files lack a portion of the clones; in checked studies, under half of the deficit traces to unresolved V genes, and the cause of the others is not known. The DNA gave D and trimming, while V, J and clone size come from that table. The sample data list 70,000 to 95,000 clones, and approximately 88% of these were observed just once. The ten largest clonotypes hold about 7.3% of the sample.

The chain was built from TRBV19 and TRBJ2-1; TRBD2 lines up with 10 middle nucleotides. The sample taken for sequencing was peripheral blood. The source of this sequence is a man aged 70-80 years with acute or convalescent COVID-19. The nucleotides are TGTGCCACCAGAAGCGGGGGGGCCCAAAATGAGCAGTTCTTC. Its translation reads: CATRSGGAQNEQFF.